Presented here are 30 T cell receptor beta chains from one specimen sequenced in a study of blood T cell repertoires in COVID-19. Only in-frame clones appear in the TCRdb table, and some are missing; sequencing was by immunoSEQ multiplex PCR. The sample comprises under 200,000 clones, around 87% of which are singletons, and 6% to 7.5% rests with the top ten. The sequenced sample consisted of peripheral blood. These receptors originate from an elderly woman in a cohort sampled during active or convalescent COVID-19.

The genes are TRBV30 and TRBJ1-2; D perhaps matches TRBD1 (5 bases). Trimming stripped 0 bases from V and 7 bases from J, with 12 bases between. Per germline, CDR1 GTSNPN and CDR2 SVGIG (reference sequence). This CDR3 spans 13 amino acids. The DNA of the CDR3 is TGTGCCTGGAGTGTGTCGGACACGAGTGGCTACACCTTC. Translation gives CAWSVSDTSGYTF.

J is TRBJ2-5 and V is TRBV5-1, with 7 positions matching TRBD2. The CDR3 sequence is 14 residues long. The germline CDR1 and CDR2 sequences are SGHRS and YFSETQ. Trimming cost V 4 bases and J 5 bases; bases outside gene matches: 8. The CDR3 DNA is TGCGCCAGCAGCGGGAGGGGCAGGGCGGAGACCCAGTACTTC. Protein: CASSGRGRAETQYF.

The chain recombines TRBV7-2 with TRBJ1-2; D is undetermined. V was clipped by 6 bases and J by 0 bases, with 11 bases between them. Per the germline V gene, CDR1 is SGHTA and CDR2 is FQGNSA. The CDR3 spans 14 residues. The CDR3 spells CASSYYESNYGYTF. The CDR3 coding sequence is TGTGCCAGCAGTTACTATGAGTCTAACTATGGCTACACCTTC.

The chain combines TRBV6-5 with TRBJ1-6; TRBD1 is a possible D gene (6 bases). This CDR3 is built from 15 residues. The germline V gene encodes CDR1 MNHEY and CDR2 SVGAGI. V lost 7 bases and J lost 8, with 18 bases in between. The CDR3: CASTKRGGGDSPLHF. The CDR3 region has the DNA TGTGCCAGCACAAAGAGGGGGGGCGGTGATTCACCCCTCCACTTT.

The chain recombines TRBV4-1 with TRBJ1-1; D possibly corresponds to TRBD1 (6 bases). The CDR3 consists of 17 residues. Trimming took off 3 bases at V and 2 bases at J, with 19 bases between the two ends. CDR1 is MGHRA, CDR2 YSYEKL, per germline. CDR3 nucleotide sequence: TGCGCCAGCAGCCAGGGTCTTAGGGGGGGGTTTAACACTGAAGCTTTCTTT. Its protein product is CASSQGLRGGFNTEAFF.

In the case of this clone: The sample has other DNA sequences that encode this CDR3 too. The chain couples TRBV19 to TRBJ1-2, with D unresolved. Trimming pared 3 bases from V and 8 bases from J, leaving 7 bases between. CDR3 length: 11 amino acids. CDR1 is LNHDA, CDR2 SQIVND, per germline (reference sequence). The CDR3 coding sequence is TGTGCCAGTAGTATCGGGTACGGCTACACCTTC. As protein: CASSIGYGYTF.

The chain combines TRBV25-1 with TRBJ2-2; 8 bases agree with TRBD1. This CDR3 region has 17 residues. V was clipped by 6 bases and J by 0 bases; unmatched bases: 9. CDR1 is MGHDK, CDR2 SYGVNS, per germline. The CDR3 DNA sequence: TGTGCCAGCAGCGAACTCCGGACAGGGTCGAACACCGGGGAGCTGTTTTTT. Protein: CASSELRTGSNTGELFF.

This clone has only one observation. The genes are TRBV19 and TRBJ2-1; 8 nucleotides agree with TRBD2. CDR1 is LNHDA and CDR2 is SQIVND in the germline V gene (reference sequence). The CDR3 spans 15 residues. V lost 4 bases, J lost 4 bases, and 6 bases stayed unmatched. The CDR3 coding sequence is TGTGCCAGTAGTACCACTAGCGGCCATTACAATGAGCAGTTCTTC. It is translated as CASSTTSGHYNEQFF. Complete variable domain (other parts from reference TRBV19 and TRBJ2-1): DGGITQSPKYLFRKEGQNVTLSCEQNLNHDAMYWYRQDPGQGLRLIYYSQIVNDFQKGDIAEGYSVSREKKESFPLTVTSAQKNPTAFYLCASSTTSGHYNEQFFGPGTRLTVL.

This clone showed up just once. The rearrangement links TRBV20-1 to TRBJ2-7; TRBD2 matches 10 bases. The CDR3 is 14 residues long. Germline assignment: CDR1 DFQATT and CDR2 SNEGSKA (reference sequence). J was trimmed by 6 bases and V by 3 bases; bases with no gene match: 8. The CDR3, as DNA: TGCAGTGCTAGTCCAACAGCGGGGGGGAGCGAGCAGTACTTC. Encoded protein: CSASPTAGGSEQYF.

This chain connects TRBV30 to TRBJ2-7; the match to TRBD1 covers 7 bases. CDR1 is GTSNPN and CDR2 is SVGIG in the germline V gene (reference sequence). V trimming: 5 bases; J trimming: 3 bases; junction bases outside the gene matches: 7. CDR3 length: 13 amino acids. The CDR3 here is CAWASTGFYEQYF. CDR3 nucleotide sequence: TGTGCCTGGGCTTCGACAGGGTTCTACGAGCAGTACTTC.

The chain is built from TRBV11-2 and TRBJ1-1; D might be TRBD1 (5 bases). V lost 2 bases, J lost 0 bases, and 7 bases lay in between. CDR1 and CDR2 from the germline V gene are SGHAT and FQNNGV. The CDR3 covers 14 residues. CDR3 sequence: CASSLNRLNTEAFF. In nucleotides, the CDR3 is TGTGCCAGCAGCTTAAACAGGTTGAACACTGAAGCTTTCTTT. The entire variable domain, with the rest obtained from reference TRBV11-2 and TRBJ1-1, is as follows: EAGVAQSPRYKIIEKRQSVAFWCNPISGHATLYWYQQILGQGPKLLIQFQNNGVVDDSQLPKDRFSAERLKGVDSTLKIQPAKLEDSAVYLCASSLNRLNTEAFFGQGTRLTVV.

The CDR3 sequence: CASSPLPTLRFGYTF. The CDR3 nucleotides are TGTGCCAGCAGCCCCCTCCCGACTCTCCGATTTGGCTACACCTTC. The chain links TRBV11-2 to TRBJ1-2; D is undetermined. The ends were cut back, 5 bases at V and 7 bases at J, with 20 bases in the middle. CDR1 SGHAT and CDR2 FQNNGV come from the germline V gene. The CDR3 is made up of 15 amino acids.

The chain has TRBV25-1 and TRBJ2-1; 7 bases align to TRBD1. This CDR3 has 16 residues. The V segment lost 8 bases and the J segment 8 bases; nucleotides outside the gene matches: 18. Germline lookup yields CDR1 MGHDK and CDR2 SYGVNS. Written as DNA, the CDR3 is TGTGCCAGCGGTCAAATCAGAGGGGGCCGAGGGGATGAGCAGTTCTTC. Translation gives CASGQIRGGRGDEQFF.

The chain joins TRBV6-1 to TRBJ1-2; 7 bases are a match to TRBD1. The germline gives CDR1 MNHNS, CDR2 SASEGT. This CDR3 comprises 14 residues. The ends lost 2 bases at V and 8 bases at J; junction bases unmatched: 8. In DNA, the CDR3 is TGTGCCAGCAGTGAATTTGACAGGGACGGGGGCTACACCTTC. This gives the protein CASSEFDRDGGYTF.

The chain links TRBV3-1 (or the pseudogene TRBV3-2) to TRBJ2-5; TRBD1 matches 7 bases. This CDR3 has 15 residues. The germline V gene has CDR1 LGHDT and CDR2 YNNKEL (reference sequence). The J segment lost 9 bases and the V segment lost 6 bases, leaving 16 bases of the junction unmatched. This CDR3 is CASRPPTGPTVAQYF. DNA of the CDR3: TGTGCCAGCAGACCCCCGACAGGGCCGACCGTGGCCCAGTACTTC.

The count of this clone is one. CDR3 sequence reads: CASSWTDTEAFF. CDR3 bases: TGTGCCAGCAGTTGGACAGACACTGAAGCTTTCTTT. The chain uses TRBV28 and TRBJ1-1, with TRBD1 as a possible D gene (6 bases). Trimming removed 4 bases from V and 3 bases from J, with 6 bases in between. The CDR3 contains 12 residues. Germline assignment: CDR1 MDHEN and CDR2 SYDVKM. Combining the CDR3 with reference TRBV28 and TRBJ1-1 gives the whole variable domain DVKVTQSSRYLVKRTGEKVFLECVQDMDHENMFWYRQDPGLGLRLIYFSYDVKMKEKGDIPEGYSVSREKKERFSLILESASTNQTSMYLCASSWTDTEAFFGQGTRLTVV.

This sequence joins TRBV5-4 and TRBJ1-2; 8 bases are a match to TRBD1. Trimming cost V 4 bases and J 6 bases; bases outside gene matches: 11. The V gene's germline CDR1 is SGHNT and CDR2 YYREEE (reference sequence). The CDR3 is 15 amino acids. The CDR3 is CASSAWGRGPDGYTF. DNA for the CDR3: TGTGCCAGCAGCGCCTGGGGCAGGGGGCCAGATGGCTACACCTTC.

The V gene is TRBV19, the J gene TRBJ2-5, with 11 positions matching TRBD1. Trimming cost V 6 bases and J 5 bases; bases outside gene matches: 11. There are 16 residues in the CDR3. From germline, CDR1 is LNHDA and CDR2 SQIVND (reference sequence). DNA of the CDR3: TGTGCCAGTAGGACAACCGGGACAGGGGGATGGGAGACCCAGTACTTC. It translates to CASRTTGTGGWETQYF.

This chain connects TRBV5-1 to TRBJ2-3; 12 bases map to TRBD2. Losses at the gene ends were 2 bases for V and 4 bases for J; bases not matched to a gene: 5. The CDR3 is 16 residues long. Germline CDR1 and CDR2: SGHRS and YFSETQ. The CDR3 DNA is TGCGCCAGCAGCTTCAGACTAGCGGGAGAGTCAGATACGCAGTATTTT. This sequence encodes CASSFRLAGESDTQYF.

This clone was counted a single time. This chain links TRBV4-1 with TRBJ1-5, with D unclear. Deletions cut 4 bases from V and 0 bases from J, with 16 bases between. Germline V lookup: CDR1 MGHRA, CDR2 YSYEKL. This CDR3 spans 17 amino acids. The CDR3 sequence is CASSLVWQSDSNQPQHF. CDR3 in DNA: TGCGCCAGCAGCCTCGTCTGGCAGTCCGATAGCAATCAGCCCCAGCATTTT.

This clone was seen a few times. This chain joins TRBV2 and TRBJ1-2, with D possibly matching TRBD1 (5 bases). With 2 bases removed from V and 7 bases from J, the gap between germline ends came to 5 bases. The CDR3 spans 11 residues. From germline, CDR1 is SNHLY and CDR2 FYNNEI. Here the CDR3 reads CASSETGGYTF. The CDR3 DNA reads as TGTGCCAGCAGTGAAACAGGTGGCTACACCTTC.

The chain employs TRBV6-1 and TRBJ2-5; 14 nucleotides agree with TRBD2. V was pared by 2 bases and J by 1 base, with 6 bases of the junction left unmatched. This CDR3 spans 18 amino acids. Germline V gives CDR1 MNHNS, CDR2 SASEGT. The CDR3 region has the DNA TGTGCCAGCAGTGAATCGGGACTAGCGGGAGCCGCCCAAGAGACCCAGTACTTC. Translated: CASSESGLAGAAQETQYF.

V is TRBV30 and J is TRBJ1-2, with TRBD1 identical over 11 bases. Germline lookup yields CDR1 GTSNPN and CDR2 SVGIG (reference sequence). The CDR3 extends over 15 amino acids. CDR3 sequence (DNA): TGTGGCGCTCGGGACAGGGGGTCAGCTAACTATGGCTACACCTTC. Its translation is CGARDRGSANYGYTF.

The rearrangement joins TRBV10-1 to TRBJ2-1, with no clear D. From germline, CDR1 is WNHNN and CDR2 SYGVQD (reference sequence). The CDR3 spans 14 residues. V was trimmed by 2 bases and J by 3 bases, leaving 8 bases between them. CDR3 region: CASSEMVSYNEQFF. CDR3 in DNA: TGCGCCAGCAGTGAGATGGTCAGCTACAATGAGCAGTTCTTC.

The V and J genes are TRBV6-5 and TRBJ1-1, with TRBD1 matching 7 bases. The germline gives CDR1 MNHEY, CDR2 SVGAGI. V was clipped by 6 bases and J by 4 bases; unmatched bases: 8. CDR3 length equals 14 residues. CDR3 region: CASRRDSVSTEAFF. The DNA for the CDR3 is TGTGCCAGCAGAAGGGACAGCGTGAGCACTGAAGCTTTCTTT.

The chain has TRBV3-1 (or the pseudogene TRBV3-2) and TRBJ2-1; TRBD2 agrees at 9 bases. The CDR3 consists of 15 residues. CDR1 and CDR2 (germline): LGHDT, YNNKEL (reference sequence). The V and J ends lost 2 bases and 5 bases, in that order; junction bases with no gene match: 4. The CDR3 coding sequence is TGTGCCAGCAGCCAATATAGCGGGAGCAACAATGAGCAGTTCTTC. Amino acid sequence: CASSQYSGSNNEQFF.

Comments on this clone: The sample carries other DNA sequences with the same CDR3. This CDR3 reads CATSDPGQGDGYTF. The CDR3 DNA follows: TGTGCCACCAGTGATCCGGGACAGGGTGATGGCTACACCTTC. V usage is TRBV24-1 and J usage is TRBJ1-2; 9 bases line up with TRBD1. CDR3 length: 14 amino acids. Germline values: CDR1 KGHDR, CDR2 SFDVKD. Trimming removed 3 bases from V and 6 bases from J; junction bases left unmatched: 4.

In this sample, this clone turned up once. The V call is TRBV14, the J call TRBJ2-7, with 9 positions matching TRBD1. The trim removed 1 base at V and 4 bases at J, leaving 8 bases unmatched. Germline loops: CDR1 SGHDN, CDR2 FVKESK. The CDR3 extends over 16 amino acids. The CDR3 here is CASSQGKTGGIYEQYF. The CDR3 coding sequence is TGTGCCAGCAGCCAAGGGAAGACAGGGGGTATATACGAGCAGTACTTC.

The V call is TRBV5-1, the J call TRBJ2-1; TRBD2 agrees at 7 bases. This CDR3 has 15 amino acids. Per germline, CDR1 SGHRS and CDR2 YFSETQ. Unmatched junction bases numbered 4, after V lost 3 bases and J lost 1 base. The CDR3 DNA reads TGCGCCAGCAGCTACGGACTAGATTCCTACAATGAGCAGTTCTTC. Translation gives CASSYGLDSYNEQFF.

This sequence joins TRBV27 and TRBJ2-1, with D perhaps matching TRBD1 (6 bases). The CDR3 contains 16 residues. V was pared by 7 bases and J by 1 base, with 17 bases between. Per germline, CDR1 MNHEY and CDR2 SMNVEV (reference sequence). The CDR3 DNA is TGTGCCAGCACCCCGGAAGGGGGTAGGTCCTACAATGAGCAGTTCTTC. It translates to CASTPEGGRSYNEQFF.